The present T cell receptor beta chain was sequenced within a study of blood T cell repertoires in COVID-19. Background on the study: Nucleic acid was either cDNA or gDNA, and it came from T cells, B-cell-depleted T cells, or PBMCs.

V lost 0 bases, J lost 2 bases, and 4 bases stayed unmatched. The CDR3 has 15 residues. Germline CDR1 and CDR2: GTSNPN and SVGIG (reference sequence). Libraries were prepared by immunoSEQ multiplex PCR; TCRdb keeps only in-frame clonotypes and omits some of them. The data hold 50,000 to 65,000 clones, with over 75% observed a single time. The receptor's source is a man aged 50 or older with active COVID-19. The chain is built from TRBV30 and TRBJ2-3, with 8 bases lining up with TRBD2. The sequencing sample was made of peripheral blood. DNA of the CDR3: TGTGCCTGGAGTGTCAGGCGGGGGGCCACAGATACGCAGTATTTT. Translation gives CAWSVRRGATDTQYF.